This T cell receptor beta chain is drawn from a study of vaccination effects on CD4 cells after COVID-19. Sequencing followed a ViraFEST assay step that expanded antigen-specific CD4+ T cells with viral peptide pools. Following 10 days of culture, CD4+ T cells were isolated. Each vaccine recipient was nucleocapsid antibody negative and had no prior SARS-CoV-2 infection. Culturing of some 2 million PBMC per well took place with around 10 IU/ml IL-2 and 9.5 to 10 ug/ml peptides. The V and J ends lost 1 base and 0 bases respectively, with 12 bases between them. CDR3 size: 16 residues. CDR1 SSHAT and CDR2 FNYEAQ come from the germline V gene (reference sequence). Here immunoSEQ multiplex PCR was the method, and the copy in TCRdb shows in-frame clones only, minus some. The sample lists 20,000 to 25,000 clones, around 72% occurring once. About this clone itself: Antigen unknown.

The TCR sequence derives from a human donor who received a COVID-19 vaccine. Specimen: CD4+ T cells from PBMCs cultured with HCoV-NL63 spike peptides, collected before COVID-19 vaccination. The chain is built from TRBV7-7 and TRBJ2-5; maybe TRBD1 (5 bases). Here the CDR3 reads CASSLGRTLYQETQYF. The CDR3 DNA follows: TGTGCCAGCAGCTTAGGGCGGACACTGTACCAAGAGACCCAGTACTTC.